This paragraph reports one T cell receptor (beta chain). The sample originates from a study of blood T cell repertoires in COVID-19. Study background: Samples came from the United States, Italy and Spain, spanning acute and convalescent COVID-19. Sample material is recorded as cDNA or gDNA derived from T cells, B-cell-depleted T cells, or PBMCs.

Trimming left V 4 bases short and J 2 bases short, with 8 bases between. This CDR3 is 13 amino acids long. Germline V gene sequence: CDR1 MDHEN, CDR2 SYDVKM. In the original analysis: Cell counts per sample came from amplifying reference gene primers. Libraries were prepared by immunoSEQ multiplex PCR; TCRdb keeps only in-frame clonotypes and omits some of them. The V and J calls and clone size come from that table; D and trimming were worked out from the DNA. The repertoire includes around 320,000 clones, approximately 88% of them detected once, and under 8% sits in the top ten. The sequence came from a woman in her twenties or thirties who had recovered from COVID-19. The V call is TRBV28, the J call TRBJ2-5; D is undetermined. The sequenced sample consisted of peripheral blood. The CDR3 here is CASSSQIQETQYF. The CDR3 region has the DNA TGTGCCAGCAGTTCCCAGATACAAGAGACCCAGTACTTC. The entire variable domain, with the rest obtained from reference TRBV28 and TRBJ2-5, is as follows: DVKVTQSSRYLVKRTGEKVFLECVQDMDHENMFWYRQDPGLGLRLIYFSYDVKMKEKGDIPEGYSVSREKKERFSLILESASTNQTSMYLCASSSQIQETQYFGPGTRLLVL.